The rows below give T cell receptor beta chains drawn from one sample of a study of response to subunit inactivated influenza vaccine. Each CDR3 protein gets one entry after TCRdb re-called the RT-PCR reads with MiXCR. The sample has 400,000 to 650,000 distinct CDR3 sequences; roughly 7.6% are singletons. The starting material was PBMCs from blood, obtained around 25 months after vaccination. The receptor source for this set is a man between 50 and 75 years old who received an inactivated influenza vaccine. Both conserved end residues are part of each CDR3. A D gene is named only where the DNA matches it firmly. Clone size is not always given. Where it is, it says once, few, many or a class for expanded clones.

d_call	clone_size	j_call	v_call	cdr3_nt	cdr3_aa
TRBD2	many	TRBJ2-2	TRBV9	TGTGCCAGCAGCGTCACCCCGGGACTAGCGGGAGGGAACACCGGGGAGCTGTTTTTT	CASSVTPGLAGGNTGELFF
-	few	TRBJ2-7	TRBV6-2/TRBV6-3	TGTGCCAGCAGACAACCGGGGACATCCTACGAGCAGTACTTC	CASRQPGTSYEQYF
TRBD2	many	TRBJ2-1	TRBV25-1	TGTGCCAGCAGTGCCGGGACTAGCGGGAGGGCCCTTTTCGATGAGCAGTTCTTC	CASSAGTSGRALFDEQFF
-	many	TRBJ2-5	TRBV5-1	TGCGCCAGCCCCGGACGGACGCAAGAGACCCAGTACTTC	CASPGRTQETQYF
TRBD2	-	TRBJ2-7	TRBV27	TGTGCCAGGCGACTTGGGACGGAGCGGGAGAGCCAACACTACGAGCAGTACTTC	CARRLGTERESQHYEQYF
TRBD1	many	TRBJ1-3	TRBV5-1	TGCGCCAGCAGCCTGGGACAGCCTTACTCTGGAAACACCATATATTTT	CASSLGQPYSGNTIYF
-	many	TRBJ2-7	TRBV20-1	TGCAGTGCTAGAGTTCCGGCTAAGGCCTACGAGCAGTACTTC	CSARVPAKAYEQYF
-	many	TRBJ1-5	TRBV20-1	TGCAGTGCTAACGGTGGCCAGGGCAATCAGCCCCAGCATTTT	CSANGGQGNQPQHF
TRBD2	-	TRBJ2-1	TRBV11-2	TGTGCCAGCAGCCCAATTGAAGGACTAGACAATGAGCAGTTCTTC	CASSPIEGLDNEQFF
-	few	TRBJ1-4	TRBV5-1	TGCGCCAGCAGCTTGGAACCAGGGGAGGAAAAACTGTTTTTT	CASSLEPGEEKLFF
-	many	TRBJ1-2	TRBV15	TGTGCCACCAGTCCAGGACAGACTTGGTTTGGCTACACCTTC	CATSPGQTWFGYTF
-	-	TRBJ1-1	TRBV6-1	TGTGCCAGCATGTCAGAAGGTGGACTAGAAGCTTTCTTT	CASMSEGGLEAFF
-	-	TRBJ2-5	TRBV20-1	TGCAGTGCTAGGCTGACCTCTAAAGAGACCCAGTACTTC	CSARLTSKETQYF
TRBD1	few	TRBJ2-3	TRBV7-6	TGTGCCAGCAGCCAAGTGGGACAGGGCTTCACAGATACGCAGTATTTT	CASSQVGQGFTDTQYF
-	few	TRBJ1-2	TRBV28	TGTGCCAGCAGTTTAATGGGGAGGTCAGGATATGGCTACACCTTC	CASSLMGRSGYGYTF
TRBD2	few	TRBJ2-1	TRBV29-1	TGCAGCGTTTTGCGGGAGGGCAATGAGCAGTTCTTC	CSVLREGNEQFF
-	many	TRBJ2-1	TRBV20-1	TGCAGTGCTAGAGGAGAGGACCGGGGGAGCTCCTACAATGAGCAGTTCTTC	CSARGEDRGSSYNEQFF
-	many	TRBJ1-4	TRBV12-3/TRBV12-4	TGTGCCAGCAGGGGGGACCTAACGGAGGAAAAACTGTTTTTT	CASRGDLTEEKLFF
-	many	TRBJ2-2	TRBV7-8	TGTGCCAGCAGCTTAGCTAGGTCCTACACCGGGGAGCTGTTTTTT	CASSLARSYTGELFF
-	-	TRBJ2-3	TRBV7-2	TGTGCCAGCAGCTTAGAATTCCTAGATACGCAGTATTTT	CASSLEFLDTQYF
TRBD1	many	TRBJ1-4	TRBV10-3	TGTGCCATCAGGGGAGGACAGGGCACGAATGAAAAACTGTTTTTT	CAIRGGQGTNEKLFF
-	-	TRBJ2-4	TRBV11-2	TGTGCCAGCAGGACCGGGCGCCAAGGCATTCAGTACTTC	CASRTGRQGIQYF
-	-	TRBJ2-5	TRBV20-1	TGCAGTGTGAGGGAGCGGGTAAAAGAGACCCAGTACTTC	CSVRERVKETQYF
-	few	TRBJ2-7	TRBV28	TGTGCCAGCAGCCCCGGACACGTATCACTCTACGAGCAGTACTTC	CASSPGHVSLYEQYF
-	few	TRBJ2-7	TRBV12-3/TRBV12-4	TGTGCCAGCAGTTTGGAACAGGGCACCTACGAGCAGTACTTC	CASSLEQGTYEQYF
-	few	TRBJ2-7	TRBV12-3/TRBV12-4	TGTGCCAGCAGTTTAGCGATTGGGGGCGAGCAGTACTTC	CASSLAIGGEQYF
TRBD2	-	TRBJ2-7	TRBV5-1	TGCGCCAGCAGCTTGGACCCTAGCGGCGTATCCTACGAGCAGTACTTC	CASSLDPSGVSYEQYF
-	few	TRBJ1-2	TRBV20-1	TGCAGTGCTAGAGATCAACAGCTCTATGGCTACACCTTC	CSARDQQLYGYTF
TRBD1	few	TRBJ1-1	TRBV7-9	TGTGCCAGCAGCCCGGTCGGACAGGGCTACACTGAAGCTTTCTTT	CASSPVGQGYTEAFF
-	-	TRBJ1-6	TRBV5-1	TGCGCCAGCAGCGTGGACAGTCAGCGCCTTAATTCACCCCTCCACTTT	CASSVDSQRLNSPLHF
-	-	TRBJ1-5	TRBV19	TGTGCCAGTAGTATTTCGGGGGGAAATCAGCCCCAGCATTTT	CASSISGGNQPQHF
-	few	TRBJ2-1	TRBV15	TGTGCCACCAGCAGAGATCATGCAGGCGGATACAATGAGCAGTTCTTC	CATSRDHAGGYNEQFF
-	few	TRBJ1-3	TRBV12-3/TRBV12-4	TGTGCCAGCAGTTTAATGGCTGGCAGGGGATATAGAAACACCATATATTTT	CASSLMAGRGYRNTIYF
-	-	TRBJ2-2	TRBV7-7	TGTGCTAGCAGCCCCGGTACGGTGGGTACCGGGGAGCTGTTTTTT	CASSPGTVGTGELFF
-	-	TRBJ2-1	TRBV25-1	TGTGCCAGCAGTGGCGAGGGGCCCTACAATGAGCAGTTCTTC	CASSGEGPYNEQFF
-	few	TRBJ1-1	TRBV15	TGTGCCACCAGCAGAGTCGAAGAGGGGATGATCTTT	CATSRVEEGMIF
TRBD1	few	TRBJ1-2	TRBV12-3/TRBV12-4	TGTGCCAGCAGCTCCGGACAGGCCACTACTAACTATGGCTACACCTTC	CASSSGQATTNYGYTF
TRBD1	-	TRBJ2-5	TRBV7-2	TGTGCCAGCAGCCATGGACAGGAAGAGACCCAGTACTTC	CASSHGQEETQYF
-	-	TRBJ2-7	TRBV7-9	TGTGCCAGCACCCCGGCTCGGCCTTCTTCCACCTACGAGCAGTACTTC	CASTPARPSSTYEQYF
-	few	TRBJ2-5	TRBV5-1	TGCGCCAGCAGCTACGAAGAGACCCAGTACTTC	CASSYEETQYF
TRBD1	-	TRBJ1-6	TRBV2	TGTGCCAGTGGGCAGGGACAGAATTCACCCCTCCACTTT	CASGQGQNSPLHF
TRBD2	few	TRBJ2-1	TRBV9	TGTGCCAGCAGCATCAGTCTTGGGAGCGGGGGGAACGAGCAGTTCTTC	CASSISLGSGGNEQFF
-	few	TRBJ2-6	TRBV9	TGTGCCAGCAGCGTATCCATTGGGGCCAACGTCCTGACTTTC	CASSVSIGANVLTF
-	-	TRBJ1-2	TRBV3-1	TGTGCCAGCAGCCAAGTAGGTAGAGATGGAAACTATGGCTACACCTTC	CASSQVGRDGNYGYTF
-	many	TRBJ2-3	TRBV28	TGTGCCAGCAGTTTAGGTGACACCTACACAGATACGCAGTATTTT	CASSLGDTYTDTQYF
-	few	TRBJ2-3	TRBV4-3	TGCGCCAGCAGCCAGAGCGGTTTTAGCACAGATACGCAGTATTTT	CASSQSGFSTDTQYF
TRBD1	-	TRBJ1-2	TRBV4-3	TGCGCCAGCAGCCAAGATTCTCAGGGGGCGACCTATGGCTACACCTTC	CASSQDSQGATYGYTF
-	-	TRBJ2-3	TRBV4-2	TGTGCCAGCAGCCAAGAGGCTTTCACAGATACGCAGTATTTT	CASSQEAFTDTQYF
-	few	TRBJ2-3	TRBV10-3	TGTGCCATCGGCAGTAGCACAGATACGCAGTATTTT	CAIGSSTDTQYF
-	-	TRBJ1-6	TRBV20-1	TGCAGTGCTAGTAAGGACATGAGTTCACCCCTCCACTTT	CSASKDMSSPLHF
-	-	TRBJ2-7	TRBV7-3	TGTGCCAGCAGCTTAGGGGGAGAAGGTCGGGAGCAGTACTTC	CASSLGGEGREQYF
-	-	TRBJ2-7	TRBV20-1	TGCAGTGCTAGAGAACAGTGGGCGAGCTCCTACGAGCAGTACTTC	CSAREQWASSYEQYF
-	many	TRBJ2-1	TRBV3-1	TGTGCCAGCAGCCAGGAAGACAGTTCCTACAATGAGCAGTTCTTC	CASSQEDSSYNEQFF
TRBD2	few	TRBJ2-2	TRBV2	TGTGCCAGCAGGCAGCTAGCGGAGACCGGGGAGCTGTTTTTT	CASRQLAETGELFF
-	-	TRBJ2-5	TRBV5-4	TGTGCCAGCAGCTTAAGGACCGACCAAGAGACCCAGTACTTC	CASSLRTDQETQYF